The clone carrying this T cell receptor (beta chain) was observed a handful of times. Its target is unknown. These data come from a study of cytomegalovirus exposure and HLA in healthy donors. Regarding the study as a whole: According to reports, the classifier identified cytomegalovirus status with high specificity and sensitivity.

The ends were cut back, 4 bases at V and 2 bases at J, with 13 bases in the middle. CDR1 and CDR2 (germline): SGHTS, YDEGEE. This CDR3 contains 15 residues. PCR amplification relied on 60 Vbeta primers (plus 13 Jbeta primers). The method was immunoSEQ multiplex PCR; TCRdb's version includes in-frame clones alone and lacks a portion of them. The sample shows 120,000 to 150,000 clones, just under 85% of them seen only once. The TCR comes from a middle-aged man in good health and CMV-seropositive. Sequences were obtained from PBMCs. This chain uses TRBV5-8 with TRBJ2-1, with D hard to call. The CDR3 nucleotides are TGTGCCAGCAGCCTCGGTGATAATACCTACAATGAGCAGTTCTTC. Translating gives CASSLGDNTYNEQFF.